What follows is one TCR beta chain and its context. What it binds is unknown. The data belong to a study of long-term antiretroviral therapy in people with HIV. Study-wide results and caveats: Dominant in the repertoire at all time points were clones expanded before ART. The study lacked data on ART adherence, viral resistance or therapy changes.

Germline V gene sequence: CDR1 LGHNA, CDR2 YNFKEQ. This CDR3 contains 15 residues. Germline trimming cut 2 bases from V and 4 bases from J; bases unmatched to any gene: 7. The immunoSEQ assay was v3.0, run at survey level. Sequencing targeted roughly 35,000-55,000 T-cell genomes per sample. Assay used: immunoSEQ multiplex PCR; TCRdb lists only in-frame clones, some missing. The data show about 48,000 clones, around 84% seen once. The material sequenced was unsorted PBMCs, taken 0.8 years after starting antiretroviral therapy. V gene TRBV4-2 combines with J gene TRBJ1-2; TRBD1 matches 7 bases. The sequence derives from a woman under 30 with HIV. The CDR3 protein is CASSQTATGSYGYTF. The CDR3 nucleotides are TGTGCCAGCAGCCAAACCGCGACAGGGAGCTATGGCTACACCTTC.